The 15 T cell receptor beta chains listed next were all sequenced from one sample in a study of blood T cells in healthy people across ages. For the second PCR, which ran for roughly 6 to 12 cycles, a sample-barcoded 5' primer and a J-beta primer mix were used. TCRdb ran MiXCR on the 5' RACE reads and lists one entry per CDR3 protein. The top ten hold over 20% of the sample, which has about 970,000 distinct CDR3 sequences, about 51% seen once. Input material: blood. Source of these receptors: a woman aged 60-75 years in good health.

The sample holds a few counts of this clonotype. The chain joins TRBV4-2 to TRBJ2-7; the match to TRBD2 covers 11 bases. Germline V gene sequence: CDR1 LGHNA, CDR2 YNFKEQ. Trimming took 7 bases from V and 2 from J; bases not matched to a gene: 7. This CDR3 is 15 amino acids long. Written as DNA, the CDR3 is TGTGCCAGCACCATTCTAGCGGGAGGAACCTACGAGCAGTACTTC. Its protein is CASTILAGGTYEQYF.

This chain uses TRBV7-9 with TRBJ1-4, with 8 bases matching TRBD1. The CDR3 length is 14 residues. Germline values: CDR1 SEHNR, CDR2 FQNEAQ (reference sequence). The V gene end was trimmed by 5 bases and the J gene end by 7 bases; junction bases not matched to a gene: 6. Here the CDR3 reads CASSTPTGVEKLFF. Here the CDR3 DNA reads TGTGCCAGCAGCACACCGACAGGGGTTGAAAAACTGTTTTTT.

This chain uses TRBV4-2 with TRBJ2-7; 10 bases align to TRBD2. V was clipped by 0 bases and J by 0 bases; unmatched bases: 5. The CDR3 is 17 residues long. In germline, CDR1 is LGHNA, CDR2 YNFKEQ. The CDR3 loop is CASSQERGTSDSYEQYF. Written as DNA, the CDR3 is TGTGCCAGCAGCCAAGAACGAGGGACTAGCGACTCCTACGAGCAGTACTTC.

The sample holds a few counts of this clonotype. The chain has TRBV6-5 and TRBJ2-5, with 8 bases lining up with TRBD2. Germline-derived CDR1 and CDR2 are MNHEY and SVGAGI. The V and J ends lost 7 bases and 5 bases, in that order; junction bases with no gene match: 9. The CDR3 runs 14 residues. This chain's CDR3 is CASTRPGGWETQYF. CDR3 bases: TGTGCCAGCACCCGACCGGGAGGGTGGGAGACCCAGTACTTC.

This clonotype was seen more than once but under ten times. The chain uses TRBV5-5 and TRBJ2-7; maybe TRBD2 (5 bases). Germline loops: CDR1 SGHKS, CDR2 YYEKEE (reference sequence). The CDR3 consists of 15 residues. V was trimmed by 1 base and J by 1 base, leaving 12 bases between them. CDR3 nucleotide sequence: TGTGCCAGCAGCTTGAGGGAGCGGCCTTCCTACGAGCAGTACTTC. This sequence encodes CASSLRERPSYEQYF.

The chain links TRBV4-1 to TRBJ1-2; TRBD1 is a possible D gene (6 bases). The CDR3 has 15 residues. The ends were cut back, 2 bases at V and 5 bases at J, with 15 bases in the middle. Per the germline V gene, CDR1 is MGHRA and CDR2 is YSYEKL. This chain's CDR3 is CASSQPTGALYGYTF. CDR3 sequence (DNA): TGCGCCAGCAGCCAACCAACGGGGGCCCTTTATGGCTACACCTTC.

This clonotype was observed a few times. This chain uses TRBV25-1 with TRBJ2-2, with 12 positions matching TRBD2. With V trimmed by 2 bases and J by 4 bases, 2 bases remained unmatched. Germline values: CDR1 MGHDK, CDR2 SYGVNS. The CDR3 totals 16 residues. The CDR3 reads CASSETSGRTTGELFF. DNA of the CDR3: TGTGCCAGCAGTGAAACTAGCGGGAGGACCACCGGGGAGCTGTTTTTT.

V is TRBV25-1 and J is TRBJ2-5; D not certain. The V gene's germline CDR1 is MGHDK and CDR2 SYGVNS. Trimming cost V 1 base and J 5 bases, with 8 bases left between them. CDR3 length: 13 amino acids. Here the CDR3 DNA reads TGTGCCAGCAGTGAATGGGCCCCGGAGACCCAGTACTTC. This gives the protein CASSEWAPETQYF. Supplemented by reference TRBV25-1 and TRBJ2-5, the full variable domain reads EADIYQTPRYLVIGTGKKITLECSQTMGHDKMYWYQQDPGMELHLIHYSYGVNSTEKGDLSSESTVSRIRTEHFPLTLESARPSHTSQYLCASSEWAPETQYFGPGTRLLVL.

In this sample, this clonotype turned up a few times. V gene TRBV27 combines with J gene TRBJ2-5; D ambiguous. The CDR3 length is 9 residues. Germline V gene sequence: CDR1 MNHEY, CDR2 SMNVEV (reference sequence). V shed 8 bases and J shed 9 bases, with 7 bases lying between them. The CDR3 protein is CASGNPQYF. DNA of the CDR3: TGTGCCAGCGGCAACCCCCAGTACTTC.

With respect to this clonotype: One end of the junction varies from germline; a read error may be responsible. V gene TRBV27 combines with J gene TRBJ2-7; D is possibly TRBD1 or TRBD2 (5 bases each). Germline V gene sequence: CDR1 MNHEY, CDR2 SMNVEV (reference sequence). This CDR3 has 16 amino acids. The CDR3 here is CASSTWTGRASYGQYF. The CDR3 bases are TGTGCCAGCAGTACGTGGACGGGACGAGCCTCCTACGGGCAGTACTTC.

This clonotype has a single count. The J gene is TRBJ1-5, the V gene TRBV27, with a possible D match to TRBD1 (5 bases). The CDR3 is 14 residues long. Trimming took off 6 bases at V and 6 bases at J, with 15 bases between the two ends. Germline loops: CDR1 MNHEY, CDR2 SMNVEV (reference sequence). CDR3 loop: CASSPSGSGQPQHF. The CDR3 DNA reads TGTGCCAGCAGCCCCTCAGGGTCGGGTCAGCCCCAGCATTTT.

CDR3 amino acids: CASSLVGGRGETQYF. For the CDR3, the DNA is TGTGCCAGCAGCTTAGTAGGCGGGAGAGGCGAGACCCAGTACTTC. The chain combines TRBV7-8 with TRBJ2-5; 7 bases fit TRBD2. After removal of 1 base from V and 5 bases from J, the junction contained 7 bases not matched to a gene. Germline V CDR1 and CDR2: SGHVS, FQNEAQ. CDR3 length: 15 residues.

The CDR3 DNA follows: TGTGCCAGCAGCTCCCAAAGGGGGCCAGGAGGCTACGAGCAGTACTTC. It translates to CASSSQRGPGGYEQYF. The gene calls are TRBV9 and TRBJ2-7, with 7 nucleotides matching TRBD1. The trim removed 4 bases at V and 3 bases at J, leaving 13 bases unmatched. CDR3 length: 16 amino acids. The germline CDR1 and CDR2 sequences are SGDLS and YYNGEE.

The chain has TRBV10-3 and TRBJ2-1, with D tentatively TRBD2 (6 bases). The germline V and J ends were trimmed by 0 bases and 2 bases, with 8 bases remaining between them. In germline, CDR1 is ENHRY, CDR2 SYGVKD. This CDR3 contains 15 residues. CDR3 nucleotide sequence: TGTGCCATCAGTGAGTCCGGGAGCACCTACAATGAGCAGTTCTTC. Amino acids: CAISESGSTYNEQFF.

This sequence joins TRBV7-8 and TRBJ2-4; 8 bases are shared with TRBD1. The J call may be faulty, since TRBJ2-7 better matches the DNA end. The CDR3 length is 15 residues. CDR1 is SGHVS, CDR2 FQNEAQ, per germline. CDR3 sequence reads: CASSFSQGAHYEQYF. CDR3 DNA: TGTGCCAGCAGCTTTTCGCAGGGGGCACACTACGAGCAGTACTTC.